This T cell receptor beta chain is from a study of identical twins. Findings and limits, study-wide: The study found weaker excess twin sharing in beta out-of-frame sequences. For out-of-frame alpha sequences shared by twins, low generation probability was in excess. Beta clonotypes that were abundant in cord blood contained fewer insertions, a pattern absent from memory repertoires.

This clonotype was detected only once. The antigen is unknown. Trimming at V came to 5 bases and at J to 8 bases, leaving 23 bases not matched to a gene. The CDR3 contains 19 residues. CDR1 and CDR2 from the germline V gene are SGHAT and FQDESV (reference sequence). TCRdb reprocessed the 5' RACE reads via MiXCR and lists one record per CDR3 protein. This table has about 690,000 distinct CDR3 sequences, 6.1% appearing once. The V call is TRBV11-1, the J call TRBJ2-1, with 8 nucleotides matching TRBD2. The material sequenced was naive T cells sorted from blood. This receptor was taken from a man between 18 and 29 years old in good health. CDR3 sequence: CASSPLNLRGGGRKDEQFF. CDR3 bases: TGTGCCAGCAGCCCGCTTAATCTGAGGGGCGGCGGGAGGAAAGATGAGCAGTTCTTC.